These 15 T cell receptor beta chains originate from one sample sequenced in a study of spatial heterogeneity in lung cancer (dated by TCRdb to the late 2010s). Library generation was performed with 5' RACE. The sample was run on a NextSeq 500. TCRdb passed the public sequencing reads through fastp at Q25 and MiXCR, retaining productive beta sequences. All rows with the same CDR3 protein become a single entry with the most common DNA and genes. Within this sample are tens of thousands of distinct CDR3 sequences, with about 7.8% of them counted one time only. Jointly, the top ten make up roughly 7% of the sample. Interpreted using the paper, the time point label stands for: sample taken at primary tumor resection. Sequencing was performed on PBMCs, taken at surgery. All receptors derive from a male donor with early-stage non-small cell lung cancer.

The CDR3 reads CASSLGAPGQIYNEQFF. CDR3 coding DNA: TGTGCCAGCAGCTTAGGGGCCCCGGGGCAAATCTACAATGAGCAGTTCTTC. The chain is built from TRBV7-9 and TRBJ2-1, with D perhaps given as TRBD1 or TRBD2 (5 bases each). CDR1 is SEHNR, CDR2 FQNEAQ, per germline (reference sequence). The CDR3 consists of 17 residues. V dropped 1 base and J dropped 3 bases, with 16 bases sitting between them.

This clonotype was observed a handful of times. The CDR3 DNA reads as TGTGCCAGCAGCTCCTCGGGACCCGGCACTGAAGCTTTCTTT. As protein: CASSSSGPGTEAFF. The rearrangement links TRBV11-3 to TRBJ1-1; D is possibly TRBD1 (5 bases). Trimming stripped 4 bases from V and 4 bases from J, with 13 bases between. Germline CDR1 is SGHNT and CDR2 is YENEEA. The CDR3 is made up of 14 amino acids.

At least ten counts were recorded for this clonotype. The genes are TRBV7-2 and TRBJ2-4; no definite D call. Germline V gives CDR1 SGHTA, CDR2 FQGNSA. This CDR3 is built from 15 residues. V lost 2 bases, J lost 0 bases, and 8 bases lay in between. In DNA, the CDR3 is TGTGCCAGCAGCTTACAATGGGGAGCCAAAAACATTCAGTACTTC. Amino acids: CASSLQWGAKNIQYF.

This clonotype was counted a few times. The rearrangement joins TRBV20-1 to TRBJ2-7; 7 bases match TRBD1. Germline V gives CDR1 DFQATT, CDR2 SNEGSKA (reference sequence). The junction had 7 bases not matched to a gene; V was cut back by 0 bases and J by 2 bases. The CDR3 runs to 15 residues. Here the CDR3 DNA reads TGCAGTGCTAGAGATAGAACTAGGGGGCCCTACGAGCAGTACTTC. It yields the protein CSARDRTRGPYEQYF.

This clonotype was seen more than once but under ten times. This rearrangement joins TRBV5-4 to TRBJ2-5; D might be TRBD1 (5 bases). There are 14 residues in the CDR3. Trimming took 3 bases from V and 3 from J, leaving 12 bases between them. Germline CDR1 reads SGHNT; CDR2 reads YYREEE (reference sequence). CDR3 residues: CASSSWTRKETQYF. CDR3 DNA sequence: TGTGCCAGCAGCTCCTGGACAAGGAAAGAGACCCAGTACTTC.

By its share, this clonotype is large (0.1 to 1%). The chain links TRBV11-2 to TRBJ2-5; 8 bases line up with TRBD1. This CDR3 comprises 18 residues. CDR1 is SGHAT, CDR2 FQNNGV, per germline. V was clipped by 4 bases and J by 4 bases; unmatched bases: 17. The CDR3, as DNA: TGTGCCAGCAGCTCAAGCCTTACCCAGGGGGCAGGTGGAGAGACCCAGTACTTC. This translates into CASSSSLTQGAGGETQYF.

This clonotype was found many times. The gene calls are TRBV5-1 and TRBJ2-5; 7 nucleotides match TRBD2. This CDR3 comprises 14 residues. The trim removed 2 bases at V and 6 bases at J, leaving 7 bases unmatched. The germline CDR1 and CDR2 sequences are SGHRS and YFSETQ. The CDR3 region is CASSLEAGTKTQYF. CDR3 sequence (DNA): TGCGCCAGCAGCTTAGAAGCGGGAACGAAGACCCAGTACTTC.

This clonotype was observed at least ten times. J is TRBJ1-2 and V is TRBV19; D is uncertain. Between the trimmed V and J ends, which lost 0 bases and 7 bases, there was a span of 15 bases. CDR1 and CDR2 (germline): LNHDA, SQIVND (reference sequence). The CDR3 covers 15 residues. As DNA, the CDR3 is TGTGCCAGTAGTATAGATTCCGCCCTGATGAGTGGCTACACCTTC. Its translation: CASSIDSALMSGYTF.

This clonotype was picked up many times. The CDR3 reads CATCRDTDTGELFF. CDR3 nucleotides: TGTGCCACCTGCCGGGACACAGACACCGGGGAGCTGTTTTTT. The chain carries TRBV15 and TRBJ2-2, with a possible D match to TRBD1 (6 bases). Germline V gene lookup returns CDR1 LNHNV and CDR2 YYDKDF (reference sequence). V was trimmed by 8 bases and J by 3 bases, leaving 13 bases between them. The CDR3 spans 14 residues.

This clonotype was recorded at least ten times. The chain links TRBV20-1 to TRBJ2-7; 10 nucleotides match TRBD2. Germline-derived CDR1 and CDR2 are DFQATT and SNEGSKA (reference sequence). V trimming: 1 base; J trimming: 4 bases; junction bases outside the gene matches: 7. The CDR3 length is 15 residues. CDR3 sequence (DNA): TGCAGTGCTAGAGGTGAACTAGCGGGACGGTACGAGCAGTACTTC. It encodes CSARGELAGRYEQYF.

A few counts support this clonotype. The chain joins TRBV9 to TRBJ2-1; D ambiguous. The germline V and J ends were trimmed by 4 bases and 8 bases, with 7 bases remaining between them. Germline-derived CDR1 and CDR2 are SGDLS and YYNGEE. This CDR3 has 11 amino acids. The CDR3 bases are TGTGCCAGCAGCACCAGTCATGAGCAGTTCTTC. Translating it yields CASSTSHEQFF. The full variable domain, in which reference TRBV9 and TRBJ2-1 provide the parts outside the CDR3, is DSGVTQTPKHLITATGQRVTLRCSPRSGDLSVYWYQQSLDQGLQFLIQYYNGEERAKGNILERFSAQQFPDLHSELNLSSLELGDSALYFCASSTSHEQFFGPGTRLTVL.

By its share, this clonotype is medium-sized. V and J are TRBV6-2 or TRBV6-3 and TRBJ2-1; the D is unclear. Germline CDR1 is MNHEY and CDR2 is SVGEGT. Deletions cut 6 bases from V and 10 bases from J, with 13 bases between. The CDR3 has 12 amino acids. The CDR3: CASRPGLLEQFF. The DNA of the CDR3 is TGTGCCAGCAGACCCGGCCTTTTGGAGCAGTTCTTC.

At least ten counts were recorded for this clonotype. The chain is built from TRBV27 and TRBJ2-4; possibly TRBD2 for D (6 bases). The CDR3 sequence is 14 residues long. Germline CDR1 reads MNHEY; CDR2 reads SMNVEV (reference sequence). Trimming shortened V by 5 bases and J by 8 bases, and 16 bases separated the two germline ends. CDR3 sequence: CASSLLGGEDIQYF. The CDR3 region has the DNA TGTGCCAGCAGTCTCCTTGGAGGGGAGGACATTCAGTACTTC.

This clonotype was observed many times. This chain connects TRBV24-1 to TRBJ2-2, with D perhaps TRBD1 (5 bases). From germline, CDR1 is KGHDR and CDR2 SFDVKD. The CDR3 is made up of 13 amino acids. Trimming left V 0 bases short and J 7 bases short, with 5 bases between. The CDR3 nucleotides are TGTGCCACCAGTGATTTGGGACACGGGGAGCTGTTTTTT. Translated: CATSDLGHGELFF.

The chain uses TRBV20-1 and TRBJ2-7; D possibly corresponds to TRBD1 (6 bases). The germline V gene encodes CDR1 DFQATT and CDR2 SNEGSKA (reference sequence). The CDR3 extends over 15 amino acids. Deletions cut 6 bases from V and 4 bases from J, with 22 bases between. The CDR3: CSAGEDSRAQYEQYF. In DNA form, the CDR3 reads TGCAGTGCGGGCGAGGACAGTAGGGCTCAGTACGAGCAGTACTTC.